The 11 T cell receptor beta chains in this list originate from one sample, sequenced in a study of T cell clusters in autoimmune cytopenias. One tube held mixed TRB-A and TRB-B primer pools for touch-down PCR. TCRdb processed the multiplex PCR reads again and assigns one entry to each CDR3 protein, with no DNA. This listing includes about 840 distinct CDR3 sequences. TRB was amplified from about 270 ng of peripheral blood genomic DNA per sample. The sample comprised peripheral blood. Receptor source: a human donor with an autoimmune cytopenia or autoimmune hepatitis (not recorded which).

This clonotype is identified as medium-sized from frequency. This chain connects TRBV29-1 to TRBJ1-5; the D gene TCRdb calls, TRBD1, cannot be checked with no DNA. The CDR3 sequence is 14 residues long. Germline CDR1 SQVTM, CDR2 ANQGSEA. The CDR3 sequence is CSATTVGFNQPQHF.

J is TRBJ2-2 and V is TRBV5-1. Per germline, CDR1 SGHRS and CDR2 YFSETQ. The CDR3 has 12 residues. The CDR3 loop reads CASSSFQGELFF.

This clonotype registers medium-sized (0.01 to 0.1%) by frequency. V and J are TRBV19 and TRBJ2-1. This CDR3 has 11 residues. CDR1 is LNHDA, CDR2 SQIVND, per germline (reference sequence). CDR3 protein: CASSQVNEQFF.

This clonotype is labeled medium-sized based on frequency. The V gene is TRBV29-1, the J gene TRBJ2-5; the D call from TCRdb, TRBD1, cannot be confirmed without DNA. In germline, CDR1 is SQVTM, CDR2 ANQGSEA. This CDR3 has 13 amino acids. The CDR3: CSVFGQGQETQYF.

This clonotype is identified as medium-sized from frequency. The rearrangement links TRBV18 to TRBJ1-1; TCRdb outputs TRBD1, but without DNA this stays unchecked. Germline V gene sequence: CDR1 KGHSH, CDR2 LQKENI. There are 13 residues in the CDR3. The CDR3 loop reads CASSPDRAVGAFF.

Frequency places this clonotype as medium-sized (0.01 to 0.1%). The chain carries TRBV5-6 and TRBJ2-5. Germline V gene data show CDR1 as SGHDT and CDR2 as YYEEEE. The CDR3 has 11 residues. This CDR3 is CASSLTETQYF.

The V gene is TRBV7-2, the J gene TRBJ1-3; TCRdb names TRBD1, which stays unverified in the absence of DNA. CDR1 SGHTA and CDR2 FQGNSA come from the germline V gene. The CDR3 totals 14 residues. CDR3 sequence reads: CASSARDTGNTIYF.

This clonotype registers medium-sized by frequency. The J gene is TRBJ2-5, the V gene TRBV12-3 or TRBV12-4; TCRdb calls TRBD1, which cannot be checked without DNA. The CDR3 loop spans 13 amino acids. CDR3 loop: CASSPPPWETQYF.

The V call is TRBV7-9, the J call TRBJ2-1; TCRdb picks TRBD1, but there is no DNA to check that call. The CDR3 length is 16 residues. Germline-derived CDR1 and CDR2 are SEHNR and FQNEAQ (reference sequence). The CDR3 protein is CASSFPRGAHLNEQFF.

Its frequency marks this clonotype as medium-sized. Here the CDR3 reads CASSYSENSPLHF. V gene TRBV6-5 combines with J gene TRBJ1-6. Germline CDR1 reads MNHEY; CDR2 reads SVGAGI. CDR3 length equals 13 residues.

The chain carries TRBV11-2 and TRBJ1-2; the TRBD1 assignment by TCRdb is unverifiable without DNA. CDR1 SGHAT and CDR2 FQNNGV come from the germline V gene. CDR3 length: 13 amino acids. This CDR3 is CASSLSPRDGYTF.